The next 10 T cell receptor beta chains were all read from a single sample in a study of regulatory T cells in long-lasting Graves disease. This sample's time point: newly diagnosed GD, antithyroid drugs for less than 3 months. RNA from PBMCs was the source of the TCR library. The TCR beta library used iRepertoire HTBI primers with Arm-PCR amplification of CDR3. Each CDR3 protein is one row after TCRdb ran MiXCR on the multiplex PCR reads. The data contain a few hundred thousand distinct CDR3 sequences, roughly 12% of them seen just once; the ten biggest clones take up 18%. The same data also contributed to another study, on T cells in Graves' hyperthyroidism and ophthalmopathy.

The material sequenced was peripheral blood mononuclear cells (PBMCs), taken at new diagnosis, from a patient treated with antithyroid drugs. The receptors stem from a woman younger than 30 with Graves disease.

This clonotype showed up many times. The CDR3 protein is CASSSLAGGLGEQFF. CDR3 bases: TGTGCCAGCAGCTCACTAGCGGGGGGGCTGGGTGAGCAGTTCTTC. The gene calls are TRBV7-3 and TRBJ2-1, with 13 bases fitting TRBD2. Germline V gene lookup returns CDR1 SGHTA and CDR2 FQGTGA. Trimming took 4 bases from V and 9 from J; bases not matched to a gene: 6. CDR3 size: 15 residues.

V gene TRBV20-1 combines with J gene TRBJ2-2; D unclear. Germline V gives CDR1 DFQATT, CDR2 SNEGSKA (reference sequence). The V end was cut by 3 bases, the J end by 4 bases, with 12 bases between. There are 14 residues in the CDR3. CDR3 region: CSASIFVGTGELFF. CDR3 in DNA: TGCAGTGCTAGTATTTTCGTGGGCACCGGGGAGCTGTTTTTT.

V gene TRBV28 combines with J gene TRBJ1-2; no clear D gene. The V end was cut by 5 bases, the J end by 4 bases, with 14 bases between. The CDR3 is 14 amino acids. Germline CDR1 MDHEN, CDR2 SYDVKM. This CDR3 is CASSHGVGGYGYTF. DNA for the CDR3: TGTGCCAGCAGTCATGGAGTGGGAGGCTATGGCTACACCTTC.

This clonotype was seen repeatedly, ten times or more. The CDR3: CASSRTFGNQPQHF. The CDR3 nucleotides are TGTGCCAGCAGTAGGACGTTCGGCAATCAGCCCCAGCATTTT. The chain links TRBV28 to TRBJ1-5; unclear D gene. The CDR3 is 14 residues long. Trimming left V 5 bases short and J 2 bases short, with 10 bases between. Germline V gene sequence: CDR1 MDHEN, CDR2 SYDVKM. The whole variable domain, filled in from reference TRBV28 and TRBJ1-5, reads DVKVTQSSRYLVKRTGEKVFLECVQDMDHENMFWYRQDPGLGLRLIYFSYDVKMKEKGDIPEGYSVSREKKERFSLILESASTNQTSMYLCASSRTFGNQPQHFGDGTRLSIL.

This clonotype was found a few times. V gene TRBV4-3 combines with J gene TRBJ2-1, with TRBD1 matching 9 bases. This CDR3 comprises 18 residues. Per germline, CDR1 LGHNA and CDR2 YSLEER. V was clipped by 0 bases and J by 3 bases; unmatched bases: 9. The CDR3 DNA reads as TGCGCCAGCAGCCAAGAACCCCTCGACAGGGGGTACTACAATGAGCAGTTCTTC. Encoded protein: CASSQEPLDRGYYNEQFF.

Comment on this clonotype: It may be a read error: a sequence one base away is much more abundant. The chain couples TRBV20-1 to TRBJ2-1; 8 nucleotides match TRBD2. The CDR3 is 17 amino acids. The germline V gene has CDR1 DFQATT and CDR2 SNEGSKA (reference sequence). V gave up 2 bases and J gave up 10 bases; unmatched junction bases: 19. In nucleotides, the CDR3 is TGCAGTGCTAGAAACCCTCGTGAAGGGACTAGTTCCCACGAGCAGTTCTTC. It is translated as CSARNPREGTSSHEQFF.

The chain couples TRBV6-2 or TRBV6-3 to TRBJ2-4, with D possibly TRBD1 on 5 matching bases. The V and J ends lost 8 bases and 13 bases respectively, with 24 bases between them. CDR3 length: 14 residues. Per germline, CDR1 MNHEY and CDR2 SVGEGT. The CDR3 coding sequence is TGTGCCAGCTCTCCAGGGATCGGTTTAAATGAGCAGTACTTC. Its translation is CASSPGIGLNEQYF.

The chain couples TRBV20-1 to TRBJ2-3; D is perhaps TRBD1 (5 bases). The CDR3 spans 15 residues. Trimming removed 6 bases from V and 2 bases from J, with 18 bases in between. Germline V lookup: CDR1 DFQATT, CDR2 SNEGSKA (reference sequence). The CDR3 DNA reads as TGCAGTGCCCTCCCCCCGTTCAGGGCCACAGATACGCAGTATTTT. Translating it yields CSALPPFRATDTQYF.

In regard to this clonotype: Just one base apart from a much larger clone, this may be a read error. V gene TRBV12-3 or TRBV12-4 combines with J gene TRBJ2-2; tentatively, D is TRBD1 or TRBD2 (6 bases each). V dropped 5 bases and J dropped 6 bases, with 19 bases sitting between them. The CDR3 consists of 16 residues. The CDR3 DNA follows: TGTGCCAGCAGTCTACGGAGGGGGGTTAGTCCCGGGGAGCTGTTTTTT. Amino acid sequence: CASSLRRGVSPGELFF.

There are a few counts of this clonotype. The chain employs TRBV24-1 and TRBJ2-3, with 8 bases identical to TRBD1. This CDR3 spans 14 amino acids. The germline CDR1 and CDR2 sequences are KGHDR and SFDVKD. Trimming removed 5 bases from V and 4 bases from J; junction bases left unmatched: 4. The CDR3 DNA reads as TGTGCCACCAGTGTGACAGGGGTAGCAGATACGCAGTATTTT. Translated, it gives CATSVTGVADTQYF.